This section outlines one TCR beta chain sequence together with its context. The data stem from a study of blood T cell repertoires in COVID-19. About the research overall: Whether acute or convalescent, the COVID-19 samples came from the United States, Italy and Spain.

The length of the CDR3 is 14 residues. Germline loops: CDR1 SGDLS, CDR2 YYNGEE. Trimming removed 2 bases at V and 5 bases at J, with 12 bases between. The protocol was immunoSEQ multiplex PCR, while the TCRdb copy is restricted to in-frame clones and leaves out a portion. The sample lists some 300,000 clones; roughly nine tenths were seen once. The clonotype was recovered from a man aged 18 to 29 with active or convalescent COVID-19. Sequencing was done on a sample of peripheral blood. The V call is TRBV9, the J call TRBJ2-3; D perhaps matches TRBD2 (6 bases). The CDR3 region has the DNA TGTGCCAGCAGCGTGCGGGACTTGGTAGATACGCAGTATTTT. Encoded protein: CASSVRDLVDTQYF.